This TCR beta chain stems from a study of cytomegalovirus exposure and HLA in healthy donors. Use of 60 Vbeta and 13 Jbeta primers characterized the PCR. Repertoires were generated with immunoSEQ multiplex PCR, while TCRdb's copy carries only in-frame clones and drops some. This table holds about 120,000 clones, over 8.5% found once. Only a few counts were recorded for this clone. The antigen remains unidentified. Study results and caveats: TRBV6-2, TRBV6-3 and some other V segments were excluded as indistinguishable.

Donors showed nominal health when sampled, although they likely had unrecorded immune exposures. Germline values: CDR1 SNHLY, CDR2 FYNNEI. There are 13 residues in the CDR3. J gave up 6 bases and V 5 bases, and 2 bases lay outside the gene matches. This chain uses TRBV2 with TRBJ2-1; TRBD1 aligns across 9 bases. The sequencing input was PBMCs. This clonotype was sampled from a woman aged 40 to 50 in good health and CMV-seropositive. CDR3 bases: TGTGCCAGCAGTCACAGGGGGCTCAATGAGCAGTTCTTC. It encodes CASSHRGLNEQFF.